The TCR beta chain under discussion was sequenced for a study of T cells in Graves' hyperthyroidism and ophthalmopathy. Across the whole study: Peripheral blood specimens were obtained at initial diagnosis, prior to any treatment. Overall study findings and caveats: A model built on 13 V-J features separated ophthalmopathy from stable hyperthyroidism.

Ophthalmopathy cases met thresholds of Clinical Activity Score at least 3, NOSPECS grade at least 4 and duration under 3 months. Researchers barred patients who had uncontrolled infection, other autoimmune disease, pregnancy or lactation. Using RNA transcripts as the source, TCR beta CDR3 regions were amplified. First-round RT-PCR with HTBI primers amplified the TCR CDR3 region. A single record per CDR3 protein comes from TCRdb applying MiXCR to the multiplex PCR reads. The sample contains hundreds of thousands of distinct CDR3 sequences, 15% to 20% of which appear only once. This clonotype was found a few times. Its matching antigen is unknown. Germline CDR1 SGHTA, CDR2 FQGNSA. V was pared by 7 bases and J by 6 bases, with 11 bases of the junction left unmatched. CDR3 length: 15 residues.

This chain links TRBV7-2 with TRBJ1-5; 8 bases align to TRBD1. The receptor was derived from a man in his forties or fifties with Graves' ophthalmopathy. The sequenced material came from blood. CDR3 region: CASTPDREITQPQHF. DNA for the CDR3: TGTGCCAGCACCCCGGACAGGGAAATAACTCAGCCCCAGCATTTT. Combining the CDR3 with reference TRBV7-2 and TRBJ1-5 gives the whole variable domain GAGVSQSPSNKVTEKGKDVELRCDPISGHTALYWYRQSLGQGLEFLIYFQGNSAPDKSGLPSDRFSAERTGGSVSTLTIQRTQQEDSAVYLCASTPDREITQPQHFGDGTRLSIL.